These 20 T cell receptor beta chains originate from one sample sequenced in a study of cytomegalovirus exposure and HLA in healthy donors. 13 Jbeta primers and 60 Vbeta primers were used for the PCR. Using immunoSEQ multiplex PCR, the repertoire was profiled, and TCRdb retains in-frame clones only, with some absent. There are about 130,000 clones in the sample; about 70% occur only once, and around 3.1% lies in the top ten. Input material: PBMCs. The receptors come from a man aged 40-49 years in good health and CMV-seronegative.

The gene calls are TRBV6-6 and TRBJ2-3; 8 bases map to TRBD2. The CDR3 extends over 15 amino acids. The germline CDR1 and CDR2 sequences are MNHNY and SVGAGI (reference sequence). V trimming: 6 bases; J trimming: 0 bases; junction bases outside the gene matches: 5. The CDR3 nucleotides read TGTGCCAGCAGGGAAACTAGCGGCAGCACAGATACGCAGTATTTT. This codes for CASRETSGSTDTQYF.

This chain uses TRBV5-4 with TRBJ1-2, with TRBD1 matching over 7 bases. The CDR3 consists of 14 residues. The germline V gene encodes CDR1 SGHNT and CDR2 YYREEE (reference sequence). V lost 4 bases, J lost 3 bases, and 6 bases stayed unmatched. The CDR3 sequence is CASSPWTGDYGYTF. The CDR3 coding sequence is TGTGCCAGCAGCCCCTGGACAGGCGACTATGGCTACACCTTC.

This chain connects TRBV19 to TRBJ1-3; D gene uncertain. Germline lookup yields CDR1 LNHDA and CDR2 SQIVND (reference sequence). V was pared by 8 bases and J by 0 bases, with 11 bases between. This CDR3 spans 14 amino acids. CDR3 protein: CASSMIGSGNTIYF. CDR3 DNA sequence: TGTGCCAGTTCGATGATCGGCTCTGGAAACACCATATATTTT.

This rearrangement joins TRBV6-5 to TRBJ2-7, with 11 nucleotides matching TRBD1. The J segment lost 3 bases and the V segment lost 7 bases, leaving 5 bases of the junction unmatched. The V gene's germline CDR1 is MNHEY and CDR2 SVGAGI. CDR3 length: 14 amino acids. CDR3 coding DNA: TGTGCCAGCACTCCCGGGACAGGGGGCTACGAGCAGTACTTC. Translating gives CASTPGTGGYEQYF.

The chain joins TRBV6-6 to TRBJ2-7, with D hard to call. CDR1 is MNHNY, CDR2 SVGAGI, per germline (reference sequence). This CDR3 has 13 residues. Trimming removed 2 bases at V and 3 bases at J, with 8 bases between. The CDR3 sequence is CASSYPEIYEQYF. CDR3 bases: TGTGCCAGCAGTTACCCCGAGATCTACGAGCAGTACTTC.

In its sample, this clone was seen once. This sequence joins TRBV28 and TRBJ2-1; 7 positions agree with TRBD1. CDR1 MDHEN and CDR2 SYDVKM come from the germline V gene. V was pared by 6 bases and J by 0 bases, with 2 bases of the junction left unmatched. The CDR3 sequence is 14 residues long. The CDR3 DNA sequence: TGTGCCAGCAGCCGGGACAGCTCCTACAATGAGCAGTTCTTC. It is translated as CASSRDSSYNEQFF.

A remark on this clone: Germline is not matched at one junction end, which may reflect a read error. The chain couples TRBV4-3 to TRBJ2-1; D is ambiguous. Germline-derived CDR1 and CDR2 are LGHNA and YSLEER. This CDR3 region has 11 residues. CDR3 sequence: CASSQDRGLIF. For the CDR3, the DNA is TGCGCCAGCAGCCAAGATAGAGGTCTGATCTTC.

The J gene is TRBJ2-2, the V gene TRBV5-4; 9 positions agree with TRBD2. This CDR3 has 15 residues. Germline values: CDR1 SGHNT, CDR2 YYREEE (reference sequence). The V gene end was trimmed by 1 base and the J gene end by 4 bases; junction bases not matched to a gene: 2. The CDR3 here is CASSLSSGVTGELFF. The CDR3 DNA sequence: TGTGCCAGCAGCTTGTCTAGCGGGGTCACCGGGGAGCTGTTTTTT.

This clone appeared a single time. The J gene is TRBJ2-5, the V gene TRBV7-9, with TRBD2 as a possible D gene (5 bases). CDR3 length: 14 residues. CDR1 and CDR2 from the germline V gene are SEHNR and FQNEAQ (reference sequence). Trimming stripped 1 base from V and 1 base from J, with 7 bases between. DNA for the CDR3: TGTGCCAGCAGCTTAGGGGAGCTCCAAGAGACCCAGTACTTC. It yields the protein CASSLGELQETQYF.

In this sample, this clone turned up once. This chain uses TRBV20-1 with TRBJ2-7, with D hard to call. Trimming cost V 1 base and J 3 bases, with 4 bases left between them. The length of the CDR3 is 11 residues. Germline loops: CDR1 DFQATT, CDR2 SNEGSKA (reference sequence). For the CDR3, the DNA is TGCAGTGCTAGAGGGCTCTACGAGCAGTACTTC. It encodes CSARGLYEQYF.

J is TRBJ1-5 and V is TRBV11-2; 8 nucleotides agree with TRBD1. Trimming took 2 bases from V and 6 from J; bases not matched to a gene: 6. Germline CDR1 and CDR2: SGHAT and FQNNGV. The CDR3 runs 15 residues. The CDR3 DNA follows: TGTGCCAGCAGCTTAACAGGGGGTTTCGGTCAGCCCCAGCATTTT. This sequence encodes CASSLTGGFGQPQHF.

V and J are TRBV18 and TRBJ2-7, with TRBD2 matching 10 bases. V shed 5 bases and J 6 bases; nucleotides not matched to a gene: 7. The CDR3 covers 14 residues. Germline V gene data show CDR1 as KGHSH and CDR2 as LQKENI. In DNA, the CDR3 is TGTGCCAGCTCAGAAGCGGGGGGGCTGGCCGAGCAGTACTTC. This gives the protein CASSEAGGLAEQYF.

J is TRBJ1-1 and V is TRBV28, with D perhaps TRBD1 (5 bases). The germline V gene has CDR1 MDHEN and CDR2 SYDVKM. The CDR3 runs to 12 residues. The V and J ends lost 5 bases and 9 bases respectively, with 13 bases between them. CDR3 DNA: TGTGCCAGCAGTGTACTATTGGACAAAGCTTTCTTT. Translating it yields CASSVLLDKAFF.

The chain recombines TRBV7-2 with TRBJ2-7, with D possibly TRBD2 on 6 matching bases. CDR1 and CDR2 from the germline V gene are SGHTA and FQGNSA. The V and J ends lost 5 bases and 0 bases respectively, with 17 bases between them. CDR3 length: 16 amino acids. In DNA form, the CDR3 reads TGTGCCAGCAGCGCTCAACCCCGGGACTTCTCCTACGAGCAGTACTTC. It yields the protein CASSAQPRDFSYEQYF.

This clone appeared a few times. The chain couples TRBV30 to TRBJ2-7; TRBD2 agrees at 13 bases. With V trimmed by 3 bases and J by 7 bases, 6 bases remained unmatched. Looked up from germline, CDR1 is GTSNPN and CDR2 is SVGIG (reference sequence). This CDR3 has 14 residues. CDR3 sequence: CAWSTGTSGAEQYF. For the CDR3, the DNA is TGTGCCTGGAGCACCGGGACTAGCGGGGCGGAGCAGTACTTC. Complete variable domain (other parts from reference TRBV30 and TRBJ2-7): SQTIHQWPATLVQPVGSPLSLECTVEGTSNPNLYWYRQAAGRGLQLLFYSVGIGQISSEVPQNLSASRPQDRQFILSSKKLLLSDSGFYLCAWSTGTSGAEQYFGPGTRLTVT.

V and J are TRBV18 and TRBJ1-2; TRBD1 matches at 7 bases. The CDR3 is 14 amino acids. Losses at the gene ends were 4 bases for V and 4 bases for J; bases not matched to a gene: 6. Germline V gene data show CDR1 as KGHSH and CDR2 as LQKENI. In DNA, the CDR3 is TGTGCCAGCTCACTCGACAGGGATACCTATGGCTACACCTTC. Its protein product is CASSLDRDTYGYTF.

The rearrangement links TRBV7-2 to TRBJ2-7; D perhaps matches TRBD1 (7 bases). The CDR3 runs 14 residues. Germline V gene sequence: CDR1 SGHTA, CDR2 FQGNSA. With 5 bases removed from V and 7 bases from J, the gap between germline ends came to 18 bases. CDR3 DNA: TGTGCCAGCAGCCCGGATGGAGGGGGCCGGGAGCAGTACTTC. It encodes CASSPDGGGREQYF.

This chain uses TRBV7-2 with TRBJ2-7; 8 bases are a match to TRBD2. Germline CDR1 SGHTA, CDR2 FQGNSA. The CDR3 totals 15 residues. Losses at the gene ends were 2 bases for V and 2 bases for J; bases not matched to a gene: 5. CDR3 DNA: TGTGCCAGCAGCTTACCCGGGACTAGTCCCTACGAGCAGTACTTC. It is translated as CASSLPGTSPYEQYF.

The rearrangement links TRBV7-3 to TRBJ2-1; TRBD2 aligns across 8 bases. The CDR3 has 15 amino acids. V lost 5 bases, J lost 5 bases, and 8 bases stayed unmatched. Germline V gene data show CDR1 as SGHTA and CDR2 as FQGTGA. In nucleotides, the CDR3 is TGTGCCAGCAGCGCCGCGGGGGGTCTCCACAATGAGCAGTTCTTC. Encoded protein: CASSAAGGLHNEQFF.

This clone has only a few counts. The chain carries TRBV9 and TRBJ1-2; 7 bases are shared with TRBD1. Germline assignment: CDR1 SGDLS and CDR2 YYNGEE. V was pared by 3 bases and J by 8 bases, with 7 bases of the junction left unmatched. CDR3 length equals 13 residues. This chain's CDR3 is CASSDEGAGGYTF. The CDR3 bases are TGTGCCAGCAGCGATGAGGGGGCGGGCGGCTACACCTTC.